This T cell receptor beta chain was identified in a study of identical twins. Each CDR3 protein is one row after TCRdb ran MiXCR on the 5' RACE reads. The data show approximately 210,000 distinct CDR3 sequences, about a tenth seen once. Germline V gene sequence: CDR1 SGHAT, CDR2 FQNNGV. V was clipped by 5 bases and J by 0 bases, with 16 bases between them. CDR3 length equals 17 residues. As concerns this clonotype: Its antigen remains unidentified.

Study-wide results and limits: The study reached conclusions through statistical analysis that was cross-sectional, not following the same donors.

The sequencing sample was made of memory (CD45RO+) T cells sorted from blood. The receptor comes from a woman between 18 and 29 years old in good health. The gene calls are TRBV11-2 and TRBJ2-2; no definite D call. The CDR3, as DNA: TGTGCCAGCAGCCCAAGGGTTGGGCTGGCGAACACCGGGGAGCTGTTTTTT. This translates into CASSPRVGLANTGELFF.